The text below deals with one TCR beta chain. Antigen: not known. Arm-PCR with iRepertoire HTBI primers amplified the CDR3 regions for these TCR beta libraries. MiXCR was run by TCRdb on the multiplex PCR reads, yielding one entry per CDR3 protein. Here the sample spans 400,000 to 500,000 distinct CDR3 sequences, 15% to 20% being singletons. This entry belongs to a study of regulatory T cells in long-lasting Graves disease. Study context: For under 3 months, newly diagnosed Graves' patients had been taking antithyroid drugs.

Study-level findings and limits: A greater number of public clonotypes (2,741) was shared by persistent patients than by new patients (over 900).

Stated time point: newly diagnosed GD, antithyroid drugs for less than 3 months. RNA isolated from PBMCs was used to make the TCR library. The same data also went into a second study, on T cells in Graves' hyperthyroidism and ophthalmopathy. In that study: HTBI primers were used for first-round RT-PCR of the TCR CDR3.

This TCR came from a woman younger than 30 with Graves disease. Sequences were derived from peripheral blood mononuclear cells (PBMCs), sampled at new diagnosis, from a patient treated with antithyroid drugs.

The DNA of the CDR3 is TGTGCCATCAGTGATCCGGGACAGGGGGCGGATCAGCCCCAGCATTTT. It is translated as CAISDPGQGADQPQHF. The chain carries TRBV10-3 and TRBJ1-5; 12 bases map to TRBD1. The V segment lost 3 bases and the J segment 5 bases; nucleotides outside the gene matches: 5. Germline CDR1 is ENHRY and CDR2 is SYGVKD. This CDR3 is built from 16 residues.